These T cell receptor beta chains were read from a single sample in a study of blood T cell repertoires in COVID-19. Clones were sequenced by immunoSEQ multiplex PCR, and TCRdb holds only the in-frame ones, with some missing. Of approximately 480,000 clones in the sample, 80% to 90% were seen once. Sequences were obtained from peripheral blood. The receptors stem from a man younger than 35 with COVID-19, enrolled during active disease. The CDR3 runs from the conserved cysteine through the conserved F or W. Each record gives: clone size, V gene, D gene, J gene, CDR3 DNA, CDR3 protein. The D gene is left open where the match is weak. The listing skips clone size in some rows; elsewhere it reads once, few, many or a size class.

abundance: NA
v_gene: TRBV19
d_gene: NA
j_gene: TRBJ2-1
CDR3nt: TGTGCCACCAAACTAGGGTGGACGAGTAATGAGCAGTTCTTC
CDR3aa: CATKLGWTSNEQFF

abundance: NA
v_gene: TRBV2
d_gene: TRBD2
j_gene: TRBJ2-5
CDR3nt: TGTGCCAGCAGTGATGGCCTTTTAGCGGGAGGTACCCTCGGGGAGACCCAGTACTTC
CDR3aa: CASSDGLLAGGTLGETQYF

abundance: once
v_gene: TRBV10-2
d_gene: TRBD2
j_gene: TRBJ2-1
CDR3nt: TGCGCCAGCGAAAGCGGGAGGGCCTACAATGAGCAGTTCTTC
CDR3aa: CASESGRAYNEQFF

abundance: NA
v_gene: TRBV5-4
d_gene: NA
j_gene: TRBJ2-3
CDR3nt: TGTGCCAGCAGCCGTTCTAGCAGCTCCACAGATACGCAGTATTTT
CDR3aa: CASSRSSSSTDTQYF

abundance: NA
v_gene: TRBV12-3/TRBV12-4
d_gene: NA
j_gene: TRBJ2-1
CDR3nt: TGTGCCAGCAGTCAGACTAGTAAAGAGCAGTTCTTC
CDR3aa: CASSQTSKEQFF

abundance: NA
v_gene: TRBV12-5
d_gene: TRBD1
j_gene: TRBJ2-5
CDR3nt: TGTGCTAGTACAACCGGGACAGGAGTCCGGATCAACCGAGAGACCCAGTACTTC
CDR3aa: CASTTGTGVRINRETQYF

abundance: NA
v_gene: TRBV13
d_gene: NA
j_gene: TRBJ2-7
CDR3nt: TGTGCCAGCAGCTGGGGGCCAGACACACCCTACGAGCAGTACTTC
CDR3aa: CASSWGPDTPYEQYF

abundance: once
v_gene: TRBV3-1/TRBV3-2
d_gene: TRBD2
j_gene: TRBJ2-3
CDR3nt: TGTGCCAGCAGCCAAGTGGCGGGAGTTGGGGGCACAGATACGCAGTATTTT
CDR3aa: CASSQVAGVGGTDTQYF

abundance: NA
v_gene: TRBV2
d_gene: NA
j_gene: TRBJ1-5
CDR3nt: TGTGCCAGCAGTGATTTCGGCACACAGAATCAGCCCCAGCATTTT
CDR3aa: CASSDFGTQNQPQHF

abundance: NA
v_gene: TRBV27
d_gene: TRBD1
j_gene: TRBJ1-1
CDR3nt: TGTGCCAGCAGTTTAGACCCAGAGGGGGCAACTACTGAAGCTTTCTTT
CDR3aa: CASSLDPEGATTEAFF

abundance: NA
v_gene: TRBV5-1
d_gene: NA
j_gene: TRBJ1-5
CDR3nt: TGCGCCAGCAGCTTGGATGGGGACATGGCCCAGCATTTT
CDR3aa: CASSLDGDMAQHF

abundance: few
v_gene: TRBV19
d_gene: TRBD2
j_gene: TRBJ2-1
CDR3nt: TGTGCCAGTAGTCGGACTAGCGGGAGGCCCAACAATGAGCAGTTCTTC
CDR3aa: CASSRTSGRPNNEQFF

abundance: once
v_gene: TRBV30
d_gene: NA
j_gene: TRBJ2-7
CDR3nt: TGTGCCTGGAGTGTCAATTCCTACGAGCAGTACTTC
CDR3aa: CAWSVNSYEQYF

abundance: NA
v_gene: TRBV7-9
d_gene: TRBD2
j_gene: TRBJ2-7
CDR3nt: TGTGCCAGCAGCTCTTCTAGCGGGGGCCTTTACGAGCAGTACTTC
CDR3aa: CASSSSSGGLYEQYF

abundance: NA
v_gene: TRBV5-1
d_gene: TRBD2
j_gene: TRBJ2-7
CDR3nt: TGCGCCAGCAGCTCCCTGGGAGGGACCGTCCACGAGCAGTACTTC
CDR3aa: CASSSLGGTVHEQYF

abundance: NA
v_gene: TRBV12-3/TRBV12-4
d_gene: NA
j_gene: TRBJ2-1
CDR3nt: TGTGCCAGCAGTTTACAGGGTTTAAGTGAGCAGTTCTTC
CDR3aa: CASSLQGLSEQFF

abundance: NA
v_gene: TRBV12-5
d_gene: TRBD2
j_gene: TRBJ2-2
CDR3nt: TGTGCTAGTGGTTTGCCCACTAGCGGGGGCAACACCGGGGAGCTGTTTTTT
CDR3aa: CASGLPTSGGNTGELFF

abundance: NA
v_gene: TRBV2
d_gene: NA
j_gene: TRBJ2-7
CDR3nt: TGTGCCAGCAATAGCGAGAGCTCCTACGAGCAGTACTTC
CDR3aa: CASNSESSYEQYF

abundance: NA
v_gene: TRBV11-3
d_gene: TRBD1
j_gene: TRBJ1-1
CDR3nt: TGTGCCAGCAGCTTAGACACGGGACAGGGCAAGGCTTTCTTT
CDR3aa: CASSLDTGQGKAFF

abundance: NA
v_gene: TRBV5-1
d_gene: TRBD1
j_gene: TRBJ1-2
CDR3nt: TGCGCCAGCAGCTTGGGCCAGGGGGCCCGTGTAACCTATGGCTACACCTTC
CDR3aa: CASSLGQGARVTYGYTF

abundance: once
v_gene: TRBV15
d_gene: TRBD2
j_gene: TRBJ2-5
CDR3nt: TGTGCCACCAGCAGAGGGGATCTAGCGGGGGGACAAGAGACCCAGTACTTC
CDR3aa: CATSRGDLAGGQETQYF

abundance: once
v_gene: TRBV2
d_gene: NA
j_gene: TRBJ2-3
CDR3nt: TGTGCCAGCAGCGGGCGGGCTGAGAGCACAGATACGCAGTATTTT
CDR3aa: CASSGRAESTDTQYF

abundance: NA
v_gene: TRBV6-6
d_gene: NA
j_gene: TRBJ2-1
CDR3nt: TGTGCCAGCAGTTACTCGAGCGGGTACAATGAGCAGTTCTTC
CDR3aa: CASSYSSGYNEQFF

abundance: NA
v_gene: TRBV6-5
d_gene: NA
j_gene: TRBJ2-7
CDR3nt: TGTGCCAGCAGTTACACCGCGGGGGCACAGCAGTACTTC
CDR3aa: CASSYTAGAQQYF

abundance: NA
v_gene: TRBV7-8
d_gene: TRBD1
j_gene: TRBJ2-7
CDR3nt: TGTGCCAGCAGCTTCGCCGCTGGGACAGGGTACTCCTACGAGCAGTACTTC
CDR3aa: CASSFAAGTGYSYEQYF

abundance: NA
v_gene: TRBV5-6
d_gene: TRBD2
j_gene: TRBJ2-5
CDR3nt: TGTGCCAGCAGCTTGGTAGCGGGAGGGATAGGAGGAGAGACCCAGTACTTC
CDR3aa: CASSLVAGGIGGETQYF

abundance: NA
v_gene: TRBV5-1
d_gene: TRBD2
j_gene: TRBJ2-7
CDR3nt: TGCGCCAGCAGCTTCAGCGGGAGCACCTACGAGCAGTACTTC
CDR3aa: CASSFSGSTYEQYF

abundance: NA
v_gene: TRBV5-1
d_gene: TRBD2
j_gene: TRBJ2-2
CDR3nt: TGCGCCAGCAGCCCGGTAGCGGGAACCGGGGAGCTGTTTTTT
CDR3aa: CASSPVAGTGELFF

abundance: NA
v_gene: TRBV7-8
d_gene: NA
j_gene: TRBJ2-2
CDR3nt: TGTGCCAGCAGCGGGAGGGACAGGAGGATTGGGGCGAACACCGGGGAGCTGTTTTTT
CDR3aa: CASSGRDRRIGANTGELFF

abundance: NA
v_gene: TRBV2
d_gene: NA
j_gene: TRBJ2-7
CDR3nt: TGTGCCAGCATGTTCGTCTACGAGCAGTACTTC
CDR3aa: CASMFVYEQYF

abundance: NA
v_gene: TRBV27
d_gene: TRBD1
j_gene: TRBJ2-2
CDR3nt: TGTGCCAGCAGTAGCGGACAGGGTGTTGGCGGGGAGCTGTTTTTT
CDR3aa: CASSSGQGVGGELFF

abundance: NA
v_gene: TRBV11-2
d_gene: TRBD1
j_gene: TRBJ2-7
CDR3nt: TGTGCCAGCAGTCGTGACAGGGGACACGAGCAGTACTTC
CDR3aa: CASSRDRGHEQYF

abundance: NA
v_gene: TRBV18
d_gene: TRBD1
j_gene: TRBJ1-4
CDR3nt: TGTGCCAGCTCACCAACAGGGGCAACTAATGAAAAACTGTTTTTT
CDR3aa: CASSPTGATNEKLFF

abundance: NA
v_gene: TRBV7-8
d_gene: NA
j_gene: TRBJ1-3
CDR3nt: TGTGCCACCCAAGGGGACACTAGCTCTGGAAACACCATATATTTT
CDR3aa: CATQGDTSSGNTIYF

abundance: NA
v_gene: TRBV6-5
d_gene: TRBD1
j_gene: TRBJ1-5
CDR3nt: TGTGCCAGCAGGACCGGGACAGGCAATCAGCCCCAGCATTTT
CDR3aa: CASRTGTGNQPQHF

abundance: NA
v_gene: TRBV25-1
d_gene: NA
j_gene: TRBJ2-7
CDR3nt: TGTGCCAGCAGTGCCCAGGAGGACTCCTACGAGCAGTACTTC
CDR3aa: CASSAQEDSYEQYF

abundance: NA
v_gene: TRBV6-1
d_gene: TRBD2
j_gene: TRBJ2-7
CDR3nt: TGTGCCAGCAGTGAAGGATGGGAGGGCTACGAGCAGTACTTC
CDR3aa: CASSEGWEGYEQYF

abundance: NA
v_gene: TRBV11-2
d_gene: NA
j_gene: TRBJ1-1
CDR3nt: TGTGCCAGCAGCTTAGGTCTTAGAATCACGGGTAAGGTCACTGAAGCTTTCTTT
CDR3aa: CASSLGLRITGKVTEAFF

abundance: once
v_gene: TRBV11-3
d_gene: NA
j_gene: TRBJ2-2
CDR3nt: TGTGCCAGCAGCTTAACTTCACCGGGGGAGCTGTTTTTT
CDR3aa: CASSLTSPGELFF

abundance: NA
v_gene: TRBV9
d_gene: TRBD2
j_gene: TRBJ2-4
CDR3nt: TGTGCCAGCAGCGCTTCCGGGAGGAAAGGAGACATTCAGTACTTC
CDR3aa: CASSASGRKGDIQYF

abundance: NA
v_gene: TRBV13
d_gene: NA
j_gene: TRBJ2-5
CDR3nt: TGTGCCAGCAGCCCGGGACTTCACCAAGAGACCCAGTACTTC
CDR3aa: CASSPGLHQETQYF

abundance: NA
v_gene: TRBV3-1/TRBV3-2
d_gene: TRBD1
j_gene: TRBJ1-6
CDR3nt: TGTGCCAGCAGCCAAGACAGGGGGCCTTCACCCCTCCACTTT
CDR3aa: CASSQDRGPSPLHF

abundance: NA
v_gene: TRBV6-1
d_gene: TRBD1
j_gene: TRBJ2-5
CDR3nt: TGTGCCAGCAGTGACAAGCAGGGCCAGGGGGTTAGGCAAGAGACCCAGTACTTC
CDR3aa: CASSDKQGQGVRQETQYF

abundance: NA
v_gene: TRBV2
d_gene: TRBD2
j_gene: TRBJ2-1
CDR3nt: TGTGCCAGCAGCACCGGGACTAGCGGGAGTAATGAGCAGTTCTTC
CDR3aa: CASSTGTSGSNEQFF

abundance: NA
v_gene: TRBV2
d_gene: NA
j_gene: TRBJ1-1
CDR3nt: TGTGCCAGCACCGCGGACAGAAACACTGAAGCTTTCTTT
CDR3aa: CASTADRNTEAFF

abundance: few
v_gene: TRBV19
d_gene: TRBD1
j_gene: TRBJ1-5
CDR3nt: TGTGCCAGTAGTACCGCTCTGGACAGGGTTTCTCATCAGCCCCAGCATTTT
CDR3aa: CASSTALDRVSHQPQHF

abundance: NA
v_gene: TRBV27
d_gene: NA
j_gene: TRBJ2-5
CDR3nt: TGTGCCAGCAGACTAACACGTTTCGAGACCCAGTACTTC
CDR3aa: CASRLTRFETQYF

abundance: NA
v_gene: TRBV4-1
d_gene: TRBD2
j_gene: TRBJ2-1
CDR3nt: TGCGCCAGCAGCCAAGTAAATGCGGGGGGCCTGGTGAATGAGCAGTTCTTC
CDR3aa: CASSQVNAGGLVNEQFF

abundance: once
v_gene: TRBV19
d_gene: TRBD1
j_gene: TRBJ2-7
CDR3nt: TGTGCCAGTAGTATGGATACAGGGGGCCTGAGCTCCTACGAGCAGTACTTC
CDR3aa: CASSMDTGGLSSYEQYF